This TCR beta chain is from a study of T-cell reconstitution after alpha-beta-depleted transplantation in children. Findings of the study overall: High day-60 TCRbeta diversity in some patients came from surviving recipient T cells and thymic progenitors. Reportedly, roughly two months post-transplant, alpha-beta T cells arose from several hundred expanded graft clones. After one year, T-cell counts and TCRbeta diversity mostly came from new T cells.

Preparation of the TCRbeta library involved a method that used unique molecular identifiers. TCRdb ran MiXCR on the PCR reads and lists one entry per CDR3 protein. Among about 510,000 distinct CDR3 sequences listed, approximately 10% were seen once. The CDR3 spans 20 residues. Trimming stripped 5 bases from V and 0 bases from J, with 26 bases between. Germline loops: CDR1 SGHAT, CDR2 FQDESV (reference sequence). This clonotype was detected only a few times. The antigen is unknown. The TCR originated in a female patient between 2 and 15 years old who had a stem cell transplant for aplastic anemia, so the T cells may come from the graft donor. The chain is built from TRBV11-1 and TRBJ1-3; unclear D gene. This sample comprised PBMCs, mostly from graft donor cells, obtained 180 days after TCRalphabeta/CD19-depleted stem cell transplant. CDR3 DNA: TGTGCCAGCAGCCGAAGGGCGTTTCTACGCCCCGAGATCTCTGGAAACACCATATATTTT. Translated: CASSRRAFLRPEISGNTIYF.